These T cell receptor beta chains were read from a single sample in a study of cytotoxic CD8 clonotypes in ibrutinib-treated CLL. TCRdb's table, derived via immunoSEQ multiplex PCR, lists solely in-frame clones and lacks some. Of 100,000 to 150,000 clones in the sample, approximately 83% were seen once. The input for sequencing was PBMCs, taken after 24 months of ibrutinib treatment. Receptors originate from a human donor with chronic lymphocytic leukemia. Both conserved end residues are part of each CDR3. A D gene is named only where the DNA matches it firmly. Clone sizes are given selectively: once, few, many, or a class where the clone is expanded.

d_call: TRBD1; clone_size: .; j_call: TRBJ2-2; v_call: TRBV27; cdr3_aa: CASRKGQGRTGELFF; cdr3_nt: TGTGCCAGCAGAAAAGGACAGGGGAGGACCGGGGAGCTGTTTTTT
d_call: .; clone_size: many; j_call: TRBJ1-4; v_call: TRBV4-1; cdr3_aa: CASSGPGRTNEKLFF; cdr3_nt: TGCGCCAGCAGCGGTCCCGGGAGAACTAATGAAAAACTGTTTTTT
d_call: .; clone_size: .; j_call: TRBJ1-6; v_call: TRBV6-6; cdr3_aa: CASSPGRSPLHF; cdr3_nt: TGTGCCAGCAGCCCCGGGCGGTCACCCCTCCACTTT
d_call: TRBD2; clone_size: once; j_call: TRBJ2-3; v_call: TRBV19; cdr3_aa: CASSSWEGLSSTDTQYF; cdr3_nt: TGTGCCAGTAGTTCCTGGGAGGGCCTCTCTAGCACAGATACGCAGTATTTT
d_call: TRBD2; clone_size: .; j_call: TRBJ2-2; v_call: TRBV4-2; cdr3_aa: CASSQLGLASNTGELFF; cdr3_nt: TGTGCCAGCAGCCAACTAGGACTAGCGTCGAACACCGGGGAGCTGTTTTTT
d_call: TRBD2; clone_size: once; j_call: TRBJ2-3; v_call: TRBV7-2; cdr3_aa: CASSYPGLAARRTQYF; cdr3_nt: TGTGCCAGCAGCTACCCGGGACTAGCGGCGAGGCGTACGCAGTATTTT
d_call: .; clone_size: .; j_call: TRBJ1-2; v_call: TRBV9; cdr3_aa: CASSSQGVGYGYTF; cdr3_nt: TGTGCCAGCAGCTCCCAAGGGGTGGGCTATGGCTACACCTTC
d_call: TRBD2; clone_size: .; j_call: TRBJ2-1; v_call: TRBV19; cdr3_aa: CASSARGGGNEQFF; cdr3_nt: TGTGCCAGTAGTGCGCGGGGGGGCGGCAATGAGCAGTTCTTC
d_call: .; clone_size: .; j_call: TRBJ2-1; v_call: TRBV6-1; cdr3_aa: CASSEARTWYNEQFF; cdr3_nt: TGTGCCAGCAGTGAAGCGCGGACTTGGTACAATGAGCAGTTCTTC
d_call: TRBD2; clone_size: .; j_call: TRBJ2-3; v_call: TRBV7-3; cdr3_aa: CASTSSGLKGDTQYF; cdr3_nt: TGTGCCAGCACCTCTAGCGGCCTCAAAGGAGATACGCAGTATTTT
d_call: .; clone_size: .; j_call: TRBJ2-3; v_call: TRBV9; cdr3_aa: CASSVAPYTSTDTQYF; cdr3_nt: TGTGCCAGCAGCGTAGCCCCTTATACTAGCACAGATACGCAGTATTTT
d_call: TRBD1; clone_size: .; j_call: TRBJ1-2; v_call: TRBV29-1; cdr3_aa: CSVVDRVNYGYTF; cdr3_nt: TGCAGCGTTGTCGACAGGGTGAACTATGGCTACACCTTC
d_call: .; clone_size: .; j_call: TRBJ1-2; v_call: TRBV6-6; cdr3_aa: CASRDPGGYGYTF; cdr3_nt: TGTGCCAGCAGGGACCCGGGAGGGTATGGCTACACCTTC
d_call: .; clone_size: .; j_call: TRBJ1-1; v_call: TRBV28; cdr3_aa: CASSLRGTGAFF; cdr3_nt: TGTGCCAGCAGTTTACGGGGGACCGGGGCTTTCTTT
d_call: .; clone_size: .; j_call: TRBJ1-1; v_call: TRBV10-3; cdr3_aa: CAISPGLLRTEAFF; cdr3_nt: TGTGCCATCAGTCCGGGACTCCTACGGACTGAAGCTTTCTTT
d_call: .; clone_size: .; j_call: TRBJ2-7; v_call: TRBV9; cdr3_aa: CASSPRSYSYEQYF; cdr3_nt: TGTGCCAGCAGCCCGAGAAGTTACTCCTACGAGCAGTACTTC
d_call: TRBD1; clone_size: .; j_call: TRBJ1-1; v_call: TRBV30; cdr3_aa: CAWSVGQGYTEAFF; cdr3_nt: TGTGCCTGGAGTGTGGGACAGGGGTACACTGAAGCTTTCTTT
d_call: .; clone_size: .; j_call: TRBJ1-2; v_call: TRBV18; cdr3_aa: CASSLQEGAVYGYTF; cdr3_nt: TGTGCCAGCTCACTCCAAGAAGGGGCTGTCTATGGCTACACCTTC
d_call: .; clone_size: few; j_call: TRBJ1-6; v_call: TRBV10-1; cdr3_aa: CASSVLATGAPLHF; cdr3_nt: TGCGCCAGCAGCGTCCTCGCGACTGGGGCACCCCTCCACTTT
d_call: .; clone_size: .; j_call: TRBJ1-1; v_call: TRBV15; cdr3_aa: CATSSDDTRRSTEAFF; cdr3_nt: TGTGCCACCAGCAGTGATGATACCAGGAGGAGCACTGAAGCTTTCTTT
d_call: .; clone_size: .; j_call: TRBJ1-5; v_call: TRBV9; cdr3_aa: CASSVGRSNQPQHF; cdr3_nt: TGTGCCAGCAGCGTCGGCAGAAGCAATCAGCCCCAGCATTTT
d_call: .; clone_size: few; j_call: TRBJ2-2; v_call: TRBV7-9; cdr3_aa: CASRADGTGELFF; cdr3_nt: TGTGCCAGCAGGGCCGACGGAACCGGGGAGCTGTTTTTT
d_call: .; clone_size: .; j_call: TRBJ1-4; v_call: TRBV30; cdr3_aa: CAWTSSPGSSRKTVF; cdr3_nt: TGTGCCTGGACCTCCTCCCCGGGCAGTTCGAGAAAAACTGTTTTT
d_call: .; clone_size: .; j_call: TRBJ1-2; v_call: TRBV18; cdr3_aa: CASSPDSPWANYGYTF; cdr3_nt: TGTGCCAGCTCCCCGGACAGCCCGTGGGCGAACTATGGCTACACCTTC
d_call: TRBD2; clone_size: once; j_call: TRBJ2-5; v_call: TRBV6-1; cdr3_aa: CASSVKGLAGPFKETQYF; cdr3_nt: TGTGCCAGCAGTGTCAAAGGACTAGCGGGGCCGTTTAAAGAGACCCAGTACTTC
d_call: .; clone_size: .; j_call: TRBJ1-4; v_call: TRBV13; cdr3_aa: CASSRYNRAGEKLFF; cdr3_nt: TGTGCCAGCAGCCGTTATAACAGGGCAGGTGAAAAACTGTTTTTT
d_call: TRBD1; clone_size: .; j_call: TRBJ2-7; v_call: TRBV6-1; cdr3_aa: CASTQPGTGGNEQYF; cdr3_nt: TGTGCCAGCACCCAGCCCGGGACAGGGGGGAACGAGCAGTACTTC
d_call: .; clone_size: .; j_call: TRBJ1-4; v_call: TRBV9; cdr3_aa: CASSVDHATVQLFF; cdr3_nt: TGTGCCAGCAGCGTAGACCACGCTACCGTCCAGCTGTTTTTT
d_call: .; clone_size: .; j_call: TRBJ1-4; v_call: TRBV4-3; cdr3_aa: CASSRAGGNANEKLFF; cdr3_nt: TGCGCCAGCAGCCGGGCCGGTGGGAACGCTAATGAAAAACTGTTTTTT
d_call: .; clone_size: .; j_call: TRBJ2-5; v_call: TRBV7-9; cdr3_aa: CASSLPEGRQETQYF; cdr3_nt: TGTGCCAGCAGCTTACCTGAGGGGCGACAAGAGACCCAGTACTTC
d_call: .; clone_size: .; j_call: TRBJ2-3; v_call: TRBV7-6; cdr3_aa: CASSLGRGTDTQYF; cdr3_nt: TGTGCCAGCAGCCTGGGTAGGGGCACAGATACGCAGTATTTT